The 20 T cell receptor beta chains below were found in one sample sequenced in a study of shared clonotypes between healthy human individuals. Here immunoSEQ multiplex PCR was the method, and the copy in TCRdb shows in-frame clones only, minus some. Altogether roughly 2.5 million clones are present, around 90% being singletons, with the ten largest covering roughly 0.15%. Sequencing input: naive CD4+ T cells sorted from blood. Subset of the sample: CD45RA+ positively selected. The receptors shown here come from a man between 18 and 29 years old in good health.

V gene TRBV5-6 combines with J gene TRBJ2-5; 9 nucleotides line up with TRBD2. CDR3 length: 16 residues. CDR1 is SGHDT, CDR2 YYEEEE, per germline. Unmatched junction bases numbered 4, after V lost 0 bases and J lost 1 base. This CDR3 reads CASSLARRGGQETQYF. CDR3 nucleotides: TGTGCCAGCAGCTTGGCTCGGCGGGGGGGCCAAGAGACCCAGTACTTC.

The rearrangement links TRBV4-2 to TRBJ2-7, with 8 nucleotides matching TRBD2. CDR1 is LGHNA and CDR2 is YNFKEQ in the germline V gene. The CDR3 sequence is 15 residues long. The J segment lost 7 bases and the V segment lost 3 bases, leaving 11 bases of the junction unmatched. Here the CDR3 DNA reads TGTGCCAGCAGCCAGGGAGCGGGGGATACTGGGGAGCAGTACTTC. Its translation: CASSQGAGDTGEQYF.

The chain links TRBV30 to TRBJ1-4; D not certain. The ends were cut back, 0 bases at V and 0 bases at J, with 5 bases in the middle. Germline V gives CDR1 GTSNPN, CDR2 SVGIG (reference sequence). The CDR3 length is 14 residues. The DNA of the CDR3 is TGTGCCTGGAGTGTAACAGCAACTAATGAAAAACTGTTTTTT. It encodes CAWSVTATNEKLFF. The complete variable domain, with remaining parts taken from reference TRBV30 and TRBJ1-4, reads SQTIHQWPATLVQPVGSPLSLECTVEGTSNPNLYWYRQAAGRGLQLLFYSVGIGQISSEVPQNLSASRPQDRQFILSSKKLLLSDSGFYLCAWSVTATNEKLFFGSGTQLSVL.

The gene calls are TRBV27 and TRBJ2-1; D may match TRBD1 or TRBD2 (5 bases each). The CDR3 is made up of 18 amino acids. V lost 0 bases and J lost 6, with 21 bases in between. The germline V gene encodes CDR1 MNHEY and CDR2 SMNVEV (reference sequence). Written as DNA, the CDR3 is TGTGCCAGCAGTTTATCCCAGGGACGGATACTCGGGTCCAATGAGCAGTTCTTC. It yields the protein CASSLSQGRILGSNEQFF.

With respect to this clone: This sample includes further DNA sequences coding for the same CDR3. V and J are TRBV6-6 and TRBJ1-5; 7 bases match TRBD1. CDR1 is MNHNY and CDR2 is SVGAGI in the germline V gene (reference sequence). The CDR3 has 14 amino acids. The ends lost 5 bases at V and 3 bases at J; junction bases unmatched: 4. CDR3 protein: CASSPTGSNQPQHF. DNA of the CDR3: TGTGCCAGCAGTCCGACAGGGTCCAATCAGCCCCAGCATTTT.

The DNA for the CDR3 is TGTGCCAGCAGACCGCCGGGACAGGGGTACTATGGCTACACCTTC. Protein: CASRPPGQGYYGYTF. The chain is built from TRBV6-5 and TRBJ1-2, with 10 bases that match TRBD1. The CDR3 runs 15 residues. J lost 3 bases, V lost 6 bases, and 7 bases had no gene match. Germline V lookup: CDR1 MNHEY, CDR2 SVGAGI.

J is TRBJ2-7 and V is TRBV7-2; 7 bases fit TRBD1. The CDR3 covers 16 residues. Germline CDR1 and CDR2: SGHTA and FQGNSA. After removal of 4 bases from V and 1 base from J, the junction contained 10 bases not matched to a gene. Here the CDR3 reads CASSSGGKGQSYEQYF. In DNA form, the CDR3 reads TGTGCCAGCAGCTCCGGCGGAAAGGGACAGTCCTACGAGCAGTACTTC.

The chain joins TRBV19 to TRBJ2-6; D is ambiguous. Between the trimmed V and J ends, which lost 5 bases and 0 bases, there was a span of 8 bases. This CDR3 spans 15 amino acids. The germline V gene encodes CDR1 LNHDA and CDR2 SQIVND (reference sequence). CDR3 DNA sequence: TGTGCCAGTAGTTTGGAGCACTCTGGGGCCAACGTCCTGACTTTC. Amino acids: CASSLEHSGANVLTF.

Comment on this clone: The same CDR3 is also encoded by other DNA sequences in this sample. The V call is TRBV5-1, the J call TRBJ2-5, with 9 bases fitting TRBD2. Germline CDR1 SGHRS, CDR2 YFSETQ. The CDR3 is made up of 15 amino acids. V gave up 5 bases and J gave up 2 bases; unmatched junction bases: 7. The CDR3 coding sequence is TGCGCCAGCAGTTTACTAGCGGGTGTTCAAGAGACCCAGTACTTC. Encoded protein: CASSLLAGVQETQYF. The full variable domain, completed using reference TRBV5-1 and TRBJ2-5, is KAGVTQTPRYLIKTRGQQVTLSCSPISGHRSVSWYQQTPGQGLQFLFEYFSETQRNKGNFPGRFSGRQFSNSRSEMNVSTLELGDSALYLCASSLLAGVQETQYFGPGTRLLVL.

The chain is built from TRBV6-5 and TRBJ2-7, with 7 bases that match TRBD2. CDR3 size: 15 residues. Losses at the gene ends were 5 bases for V and 9 bases for J; bases not matched to a gene: 16. Germline assignment: CDR1 MNHEY and CDR2 SVGAGI. The CDR3 DNA reads as TGTGCCAGCAGTCAACGGGGGGAACTCTACGTTCGGCAGTACTTC. This translates into CASSQRGELYVRQYF.

This rearrangement joins TRBV7-8 to TRBJ2-1; D might be TRBD2 (5 bases). V was shortened by 5 bases and J by 8 bases, with 22 bases between the two germline ends. This CDR3 spans 16 amino acids. Germline lookup yields CDR1 SGHVS and CDR2 FQNEAQ. The CDR3 region is CASSLNAVAFGDEQFF. The CDR3 nucleotides read TGTGCCAGCAGCCTCAACGCCGTAGCGTTTGGGGATGAGCAGTTCTTC.

The V and J genes are TRBV11-2 and TRBJ2-7; D not resolved. The CDR3 runs to 15 residues. Germline CDR1 and CDR2: SGHAT and FQNNGV. V lost 4 bases and J lost 2, with 15 bases in between. CDR3 DNA: TGTGCCAGCAGCTCCGACACCTCCTCTACCTACGAGCAGTACTTC. As protein: CASSSDTSSTYEQYF.

This clone was counted a single time. The rearrangement uses TRBV10-2 and TRBJ2-3; D is perhaps TRBD1 or TRBD2 (5 bases each). Trimming stripped 8 bases from V and 6 bases from J, with 21 bases between. Germline V gene sequence: CDR1 WSHSY, CDR2 SAAADI. CDR3 length: 15 residues. CDR3 region: CASSPQGRNTDTQYF. Here the CDR3 DNA reads TGCGCCAGCTCACCCCAGGGACGGAACACGGATACGCAGTATTTT.

The V call is TRBV5-6, the J call TRBJ1-1, with D tentatively TRBD1 (5 bases). Trimming stripped 3 bases from V and 0 bases from J, with 12 bases between. CDR3 length: 15 amino acids. Germline CDR1 is SGHDT and CDR2 is YYEEEE. The CDR3: CASSSRDRVNTEAFF. In nucleotides, the CDR3 is TGTGCCAGCAGCTCCCGGGACCGTGTGAACACTGAAGCTTTCTTT.

This clone has a single count. The chain recombines TRBV10-3 with TRBJ1-5; 9 positions agree with TRBD1. The CDR3 is made up of 15 amino acids. Germline assignment: CDR1 ENHRY and CDR2 SYGVKD. V shed 4 bases and J 5 bases; nucleotides not matched to a gene: 6. The CDR3: CAISATDRGYQPQHF. In nucleotides, the CDR3 is TGTGCCATCAGTGCTACGGACAGGGGTTATCAGCCCCAGCATTTT.

The V gene is TRBV28, the J gene TRBJ1-3; no clear D gene. The V end was cut by 7 bases, the J end by 0 bases, with 10 bases between. The CDR3 length is 14 residues. Germline values: CDR1 MDHEN, CDR2 SYDVKM. The CDR3 nucleotides are TGTGCCAGCACTACCACTACCTCTGGAAACACCATATATTTT. It specifies CASTTTTSGNTIYF.

V gene TRBV5-1 combines with J gene TRBJ2-1; weak D call: TRBD1 (6 bases). Germline values: CDR1 SGHRS, CDR2 YFSETQ. The CDR3 totals 15 residues. The V gene lost 4 bases and the J gene lost 1 base, with 12 bases spanning the gap. The chain's CDR3 is CASSPHRDSYNEQFF. The CDR3 nucleotides read TGCGCCAGCAGCCCTCACAGGGATTCCTACAATGAGCAGTTCTTC.

The chain links TRBV11-2 to TRBJ1-5; unclear D gene. The CDR3 is 13 residues long. The V and J ends lost 3 bases and 5 bases respectively, with 8 bases between them. Germline CDR1 is SGHAT and CDR2 is FQNNGV. The DNA for the CDR3 is TGTGCCAGCAGCTTGCAGTCGGATCAGCCCCAGCATTTT. Its translation: CASSLQSDQPQHF. Using reference TRBV11-2 and TRBJ1-5 for the parts outside the CDR3, the full variable domain is EAGVAQSPRYKIIEKRQSVAFWCNPISGHATLYWYQQILGQGPKLLIQFQNNGVVDDSQLPKDRFSAERLKGVDSTLKIQPAKLEDSAVYLCASSLQSDQPQHFGDGTRLSIL.

This chain joins TRBV10-3 and TRBJ2-7; the match to TRBD2 covers 8 bases. V lost 11 bases, J lost 0 bases, and 9 bases stayed unmatched. This CDR3 is built from 14 residues. CDR1 is ENHRY and CDR2 is SYGVKD in the germline V gene. The CDR3, as DNA: TGTGCCGTACGGCCCAGCGGGAGCTCCTACGAGCAGTACTTC. It specifies CAVRPSGSSYEQYF.

The rearrangement joins TRBV12-5 to TRBJ2-2; 7 bases line up with TRBD1. Germline CDR1 LGHNT, CDR2 FRNRAP. V lost 0 bases to trimming and J lost 1 base; unmatched junction nucleotides: 2. This CDR3 is 16 amino acids long. The CDR3 nucleotides read TGTGCTAGTGGTTTGGTACGGACAGGGAACACCGGGGAGCTGTTTTTT. Its protein is CASGLVRTGNTGELFF.